The rows below give T cell receptor beta chains drawn from one sample of a study of Ad26.COV2.S vaccination and SARS-CoV-2 variants. Sequenced by immunoSEQ multiplex PCR; TCRdb stores in-frame clones only, minus some. The table lists around 400,000 clones, more than 80% of them singletons, with 9.5% to 15% in the top ten. The sample in question was peripheral blood, obtained in a trial of Ad26.COV2.S vaccine versus placebo. The receptors derive from a person aged 18-60 years who received the Ad26.COV2.S COVID-19 vaccine or a placebo. CDR3s include the opening cysteine and the closing phenylalanine or tryptophan. Fields, in order: CDR3 length, J gene, D gene, V gene, clone size, CDR3 protein, CDR3 DNA. The D gene is left open where the match is weak. Clone size, where shown, is once, few, many, or a class for clones that have expanded.

length: 18
J: TRBJ2-2
D: TRBD2
V: TRBV6-2/TRBV6-3
size: -
CDR3: CASSYYGTSGANTGELFF
DNA: TGTGCCAGCAGTTACTACGGGACTAGCGGAGCGAACACCGGGGAGCTGTTTTTT

length: 16
J: TRBJ2-3
D: TRBD2
V: TRBV3-1/TRBV3-2
size: -
CDR3: CASSQEERGYTDTQYF
DNA: TGTGCCAGCAGCCAAGAGGAGCGGGGGTACACAGATACGCAGTATTTT

length: 14
J: TRBJ1-1
D: -
V: TRBV9
size: -
CDR3: CASSVIGENTEAFF
DNA: TGTGCCAGCAGCGTGATTGGGGAGAACACTGAAGCTTTCTTT

length: 15
J: TRBJ2-5
D: -
V: TRBV21-1
size: -
CDR3: CASRVEWPPPSAQYF
DNA: TGTGCCAGCAGAGTCGAGTGGCCCCCTCCCTCGGCCCAGTACTTC

length: 15
J: TRBJ2-7
D: -
V: TRBV6-1
size: -
CDR3: CASSEAEEGSYEQYF
DNA: TGTGCCAGCAGTGAAGCAGAGGAAGGGTCCTACGAGCAGTACTTC

length: 17
J: TRBJ2-3
D: TRBD2
V: TRBV7-2
size: -
CDR3: CASSPLGLAGSTDTQYF
DNA: TGTGCCAGCAGCCCCCTGGGTCTAGCGGGAAGCACAGATACGCAGTATTTT

length: 14
J: TRBJ1-2
D: -
V: TRBV6-5
size: -
CDR3: CASCSWKGFYGYTF
DNA: TGTGCCAGCTGCTCTTGGAAGGGGTTCTATGGCTACACCTTC

length: 15
J: TRBJ2-7
D: TRBD2
V: TRBV4-3
size: -
CDR3: CASSQGLAETYEQYF
DNA: TGCGCCAGCAGCCAAGGGCTAGCGGAGACTTACGAGCAGTACTTC

length: 14
J: TRBJ2-5
D: -
V: TRBV5-1
size: few
CDR3: CASSLGRSGETQYF
DNA: TGCGCCAGCAGCTTGGGACGGTCGGGGGAGACCCAGTACTTC

length: 15
J: TRBJ2-1
D: TRBD2
V: TRBV25-1
size: -
CDR3: CASSVIAGGQDEQFF
DNA: TGTGCCAGCAGTGTCATAGCGGGAGGGCAGGATGAGCAGTTCTTC

length: 14
J: TRBJ1-4
D: -
V: TRBV27
size: -
CDR3: CASSFHGNNEKLFF
DNA: TGTGCCAGCAGTTTTCACGGAAATAATGAAAAACTGTTTTTT

length: 17
J: TRBJ1-1
D: TRBD1
V: TRBV5-6
size: once
CDR3: CASSLVVSGTDNTEAFF
DNA: TGTGCCAGCAGCTTGGTGGTGTCCGGGACAGATAACACTGAAGCTTTCTTT

length: 13
J: TRBJ2-7
D: -
V: TRBV27
size: once
CDR3: CASSLRVSYEQYF
DNA: TGTGCCAGCAGCCTCAGGGTTTCCTACGAGCAGTACTTC

length: 13
J: TRBJ2-7
D: -
V: TRBV7-2
size: -
CDR3: CASSLERFDEQYF
DNA: TGTGCCAGCAGCTTAGAGCGTTTCGACGAGCAGTACTTC

length: 14
J: TRBJ2-2
D: TRBD2
V: TRBV6-4
size: -
CDR3: CASSGAGETGELFF
DNA: TGTGCCAGCAGTGGAGCGGGGGAAACCGGGGAGCTGTTTTTT

length: 17
J: TRBJ1-5
D: -
V: TRBV27
size: -
CDR3: CASSLSHPGTPYQPQHF
DNA: TGTGCCAGCAGTTTAAGCCACCCCGGGACACCATATCAGCCCCAGCATTTT

length: 16
J: TRBJ2-7
D: -
V: TRBV21-1
size: -
CDR3: CASSKEDSGRACEQYF
DNA: TGTGCCAGCAGCAAAGAAGATAGCGGGAGGGCCTGCGAGCAGTACTTC

length: 13
J: TRBJ1-1
D: -
V: TRBV27
size: -
CDR3: CASSLSGHTEAFF
DNA: TGTGCCAGCAGTTTATCAGGGCACACTGAAGCTTTCTTT

length: 15
J: TRBJ1-1
D: TRBD1
V: TRBV30
size: -
CDR3: CAWSRPGQGGTEAFF
DNA: TGTGCCTGGAGTCGACCGGGACAGGGAGGAACTGAAGCTTTCTTT

length: 14
J: TRBJ2-5
D: TRBD1
V: TRBV7-2
size: -
CDR3: CASSSDRGLETQYF
DNA: TGTGCCAGCAGCTCGGACAGGGGGCTAGAGACCCAGTACTTC

length: 11
J: TRBJ1-2
D: -
V: TRBV28
size: -
CDR3: CASQGNYGYTF
DNA: TGTGCCAGCCAGGGCAACTATGGCTACACCTTC

length: 15
J: TRBJ1-5
D: -
V: TRBV6-6
size: -
CDR3: CASSYSIREIEPQHF
DNA: TGTGCCAGCAGTTACTCAATCAGGGAGATTGAGCCCCAGCATTTT

length: 13
J: TRBJ2-2
D: -
V: TRBV19
size: few
CDR3: CASKNRYTGELFF
DNA: TGTGCCAGTAAAAACAGATACACCGGGGAGCTGTTTTTT

length: 14
J: TRBJ1-1
D: -
V: TRBV10-3
size: -
CDR3: CAISEALGGTEAFF
DNA: TGTGCCATCAGTGAGGCACTAGGGGGAACTGAAGCTTTCTTT

length: 15
J: TRBJ2-7
D: -
V: TRBV9
size: -
CDR3: CASSVGTPEDYEQYF
DNA: TGTGCCAGCAGCGTCGGGACCCCTGAGGACTACGAGCAGTACTTC

length: 19
J: TRBJ2-1
D: -
V: TRBV3-1/TRBV3-2
size: -
CDR3: CASSQVKGLTTSSYNEQFF
DNA: TGTGCCAGCAGCCAAGTTAAAGGACTGACCACAAGCTCCTACAATGAGCAGTTCTTC